These 32 T cell receptor beta chains came from one sample sequenced in a study of control samples from healthy donors and cancer patients. Produced via immunoSEQ multiplex PCR; TCRdb's table is partial and in-frame only. The sample has 84,000 or so clones; around 80% are singletons. Sequenced: PBMCs. The receptors were sampled from a man aged 55 to 69 with head and neck cancer.

The V gene is TRBV6-5, the J gene TRBJ1-5; D uncertain. V gave up 6 bases and J gave up 7 bases, with 16 bases separating them. Germline CDR1 MNHEY, CDR2 SVGAGI. The CDR3 contains 14 residues. CDR3 sequence reads: CASSPYRKDQPQHF. As DNA, the CDR3 is TGTGCCAGCAGCCCCTACAGAAAGGACCAGCCCCAGCATTTT.

This clone appeared a few times. The chain uses TRBV7-9 and TRBJ2-3, with a weak D call TRBD2 (6 bases). Trimming cost V 10 bases and J 4 bases, with 21 bases left between them. Germline assignment: CDR1 SEHNR and CDR2 FQNEAQ (reference sequence). The CDR3 loop spans 15 amino acids. The CDR3 sequence: CAIRRGLADSDTQYF. CDR3 coding DNA: TGTGCCATCCGCCGGGGGTTAGCGGACTCAGATACGCAGTATTTT.

V gene TRBV6-5 combines with J gene TRBJ1-5; the D is unclear. Germline V gene sequence: CDR1 MNHEY, CDR2 SVGAGI. Trimming removed 2 bases at V and 4 bases at J, with 12 bases between. CDR3 length: 15 amino acids. The CDR3 loop reads CASSYSFRGNQPQHF. The CDR3, as DNA: TGTGCCAGCAGTTACAGTTTCCGAGGGAATCAGCCCCAGCATTTT.

V usage is TRBV9 and J usage is TRBJ2-1; D gene ambiguous. Germline-derived CDR1 and CDR2 are SGDLS and YYNGEE. The V end lost 3 bases, the J end lost 7 bases, and 17 bases lay between the germline ends. The CDR3 is 15 residues long. Here the CDR3 DNA reads TGTGCCAGCAGCGCCCAACAGTCGGGTTGGAATGAGCAGTTCTTC. This translates into CASSAQQSGWNEQFF.

The chain employs TRBV20-1 and TRBJ2-1; tentative D call: TRBD1 (6 bases). V lost 8 bases and J 12 bases, leaving 17 bases between the germline ends. Germline V lookup: CDR1 DFQATT, CDR2 SNEGSKA (reference sequence). The CDR3 has 11 amino acids. CDR3 coding DNA: TGCAGTCCTGACCCAAACAGGGCGCAGTTCTTC. Encoded protein: CSPDPNRAQFF.

The chain joins TRBV23-1 to TRBJ1-5; possibly TRBD1 for D (6 bases). TRBV23-1 is placed among ORFs of uncertain function. V shed 0 bases and J shed 4 bases, with 16 bases lying between them. The CDR3 totals 17 residues. CDR3 in amino acids: CASSQSRPQGANQPQHF. CDR3 sequence (DNA): TGCGCCAGCAGTCAATCCAGGCCACAGGGAGCAAATCAGCCCCAGCATTTT.

This clone appeared a few times. The chain employs TRBV19 and TRBJ2-2; 7 bases match TRBD2. Germline V CDR1 and CDR2: LNHDA, SQIVND (reference sequence). This CDR3 spans 17 amino acids. V lost 6 bases, J lost 0 bases, and 10 bases stayed unmatched. CDR3 sequence: CASSPPTSRPNTGELFF. The CDR3 DNA sequence: TGTGCCAGTAGCCCCCCGACTAGCAGGCCGAACACCGGGGAGCTGTTTTTT. Combining the CDR3 with reference TRBV19 and TRBJ2-2 gives the whole variable domain DGGITQSPKYLFRKEGQNVTLSCEQNLNHDAMYWYRQDPGQGLRLIYYSQIVNDFQKGDIAEGYSVSREKKESFPLTVTSAQKNPTAFYLCASSPPTSRPNTGELFFGEGSRLTVL.

The chain links TRBV5-1 to TRBJ2-3; 10 bases match TRBD1. V gave up 5 bases and J gave up 4 bases; unmatched junction bases: 1. CDR1 is SGHRS, CDR2 YFSETQ, per germline. This CDR3 region has 13 residues. The CDR3 sequence is CASRTGGADTQYF. DNA for the CDR3: TGCGCCAGCAGGACAGGGGGCGCAGATACGCAGTATTTT.

This chain links TRBV19 with TRBJ2-1; 8 bases line up with TRBD2. CDR3 size: 17 residues. CDR1 is LNHDA, CDR2 SQIVND, per germline (reference sequence). V lost 6 bases to trimming and J lost 3 bases; unmatched junction nucleotides: 13. CDR3 sequence (DNA): TGTGCCAGTAGGGGAGAATACGGGACTAGGAGCTACAATGAGCAGTTCTTC. Its protein product is CASRGEYGTRSYNEQFF.

The rearrangement uses TRBV5-4 and TRBJ2-5; 11 positions agree with TRBD2. Trimming took 3 bases from V and 4 from J; bases not matched to a gene: 11. The CDR3 is 17 residues long. CDR1 and CDR2 (germline): SGHNT, YYREEE (reference sequence). The CDR3 nucleotides are TGTGCCAGCAGCTCCGAACTCGAAGGACTAGCGGGAGAGACCCAGTACTTC. Its protein is CASSSELEGLAGETQYF.

This clone is a singleton in its sample. Its ends do not fully match the called genes, so a read error is possible. The rearrangement links TRBV20-1 to TRBJ2-7, with TRBD1 matching 8 bases. CDR3 length: 11 residues. The V gene's germline CDR1 is DFQATT and CDR2 SNEGSKA (reference sequence). CDR3 loop: CSATRTGFPFF. CDR3 bases: TGCAGTGCTACTAGGACAGGGTTCCCCTTTTTC.

The count of this clone is one. This rearrangement joins TRBV28 to TRBJ1-5; D is uncertain. Trimming took 4 bases from V and 0 from J, leaving 4 bases between them. The germline V gene encodes CDR1 MDHEN and CDR2 SYDVKM. This CDR3 comprises 13 residues. The CDR3 coding sequence is TGTGCCAGCAGTTGGGATAGCAATCAGCCCCAGCATTTT. Protein product: CASSWDSNQPQHF.

A single count supports this clone. V and J are TRBV11-2 and TRBJ2-2; D uncertain. The CDR3 has 16 amino acids. Trimming took 5 bases from V and 0 from J, leaving 13 bases between them. Looked up from germline, CDR1 is SGHAT and CDR2 is FQNNGV. For the CDR3, the DNA is TGTGCCAGCAGCCCAATCTTACAGTCGAACACCGGGGAGCTGTTTTTT. This codes for CASSPILQSNTGELFF. The whole variable domain, filled in from reference TRBV11-2 and TRBJ2-2, reads EAGVAQSPRYKIIEKRQSVAFWCNPISGHATLYWYQQILGQGPKLLIQFQNNGVVDDSQLPKDRFSAERLKGVDSTLKIQPAKLEDSAVYLCASSPILQSNTGELFFGEGSRLTVL.

This clone showed up just once. The gene calls are TRBV5-1 and TRBJ2-7, with 11 bases lining up with TRBD1. V was clipped by 4 bases and J by 5 bases; unmatched bases: 8. Per the germline V gene, CDR1 is SGHRS and CDR2 is YFSETQ. CDR3 length: 15 residues. CDR3 amino acids: CASSTWTGGIDEQYF. The DNA for the CDR3 is TGCGCCAGCAGCACCTGGACAGGGGGCATCGACGAGCAGTACTTC. The entire variable domain, with the rest obtained from reference TRBV5-1 and TRBJ2-7, is as follows: KAGVTQTPRYLIKTRGQQVTLSCSPISGHRSVSWYQQTPGQGLQFLFEYFSETQRNKGNFPGRFSGRQFSNSRSEMNVSTLELGDSALYLCASSTWTGGIDEQYFGPGTRLTVT.

This clone was observed once. The genes are TRBV5-6 and TRBJ1-5; D might be TRBD1 (6 bases). Germline V gene data show CDR1 as SGHDT and CDR2 as YYEEEE. The CDR3 runs to 14 residues. Trimming left V 2 bases short and J 6 bases short, with 12 bases between. This CDR3 is CASSFGGGGQPQHF. DNA for the CDR3: TGTGCCAGCAGCTTTGGCGGGGGCGGTCAGCCCCAGCATTTT.

This chain links TRBV5-6 with TRBJ1-1; D gene uncertain. The V gene lost 3 bases and the J gene lost 0 bases, with 6 bases spanning the gap. The CDR3 sequence is 13 residues long. Germline assignment: CDR1 SGHDT and CDR2 YYEEEE. This CDR3 reads CASSSSVNTEAFF. CDR3 coding DNA: TGTGCCAGCAGCTCTTCGGTGAACACTGAAGCTTTCTTT.

The chain uses TRBV24-1 and TRBJ2-3, with a possible D match to TRBD2 (6 bases). CDR1 is KGHDR, CDR2 SFDVKD, per germline. V was cut by 0 bases and J by 5 bases, with 11 bases left in between. The CDR3 length is 15 residues. The CDR3 region is CATSDLSAGIDTQYF. CDR3 in DNA: TGTGCCACCAGTGATTTGAGTGCGGGGATAGATACGCAGTATTTT.

The J gene is TRBJ1-1, the V gene TRBV14; unclear D gene. Germline V CDR1 and CDR2: SGHDN, FVKESK. The CDR3 has 12 amino acids. V was cut by 4 bases and J by 6 bases, with 9 bases left in between. The CDR3 DNA follows: TGTGCCAGCAGCCGCGGGAGGGCTGAAGCTTTCTTT. It encodes CASSRGRAEAFF.

V is TRBV6-5 and J is TRBJ2-2; no clear D gene. The CDR3 loop spans 14 amino acids. CDR1 MNHEY and CDR2 SVGAGI come from the germline V gene. V lost 7 bases, J lost 2 bases, and 11 bases lay in between. CDR3 loop: CASTRALNTGELFF. The CDR3 nucleotides read TGTGCCAGCACTAGAGCCCTCAACACCGGGGAGCTGTTTTTT.

The CDR3 reads CASSLLIAVEGPYNEQFF. CDR3 nucleotides: TGTGCCAGCAGTCTTCTAATAGCGGTTGAGGGTCCGTACAATGAGCAGTTCTTC. V usage is TRBV6-6 and J usage is TRBJ2-1, with D perhaps matching TRBD2 (6 bases). Deletions cut 5 bases from V and 4 bases from J, with 24 bases between. Germline values: CDR1 MNHNY, CDR2 SVGAGI (reference sequence). The CDR3 is 18 amino acids.

The V call is TRBV5-1, the J call TRBJ2-3, with 12 bases identical to TRBD2. V lost 3 bases and J lost 4; bases outside the gene matches: 6. The CDR3 contains 16 residues. Germline loops: CDR1 SGHRS, CDR2 YFSETQ. The CDR3 protein is CASSSLASGRADTQYF. CDR3 coding DNA: TGCGCCAGCAGCTCTCTGGCTAGCGGGAGGGCAGATACGCAGTATTTT. Full variable domain (missing parts from reference TRBV5-1 and TRBJ2-3): KAGVTQTPRYLIKTRGQQVTLSCSPISGHRSVSWYQQTPGQGLQFLFEYFSETQRNKGNFPGRFSGRQFSNSRSEMNVSTLELGDSALYLCASSSLASGRADTQYFGPGTRLTVL.

This chain connects TRBV7-9 to TRBJ2-7; D not certain. The germline V and J ends were trimmed by 5 bases and 7 bases, with 12 bases remaining between them. Per germline, CDR1 SEHNR and CDR2 FQNEAQ (reference sequence). The CDR3 totals 12 residues. This chain's CDR3 is CASSRPPGEQYF. The CDR3 DNA reads TGTGCCAGCAGCCGGCCCCCCGGTGAGCAGTACTTC.

This rearrangement joins TRBV5-1 to TRBJ2-1, with 9 bases matching TRBD2. This CDR3 is 16 amino acids long. Germline V gives CDR1 SGHRS, CDR2 YFSETQ. The trim removed 0 bases at V and 8 bases at J, leaving 9 bases unmatched. CDR3 loop: CASSLASSGRGDEQFF. For the CDR3, the DNA is TGCGCCAGCAGCTTGGCGAGTAGCGGGAGAGGGGATGAGCAGTTCTTC.

This clone was counted a few times. The V gene is TRBV14, the J gene TRBJ1-1; a possible D gene is TRBD1 (5 bases). Germline V gene data show CDR1 as SGHDN and CDR2 as FVKESK. CDR3 length: 13 amino acids. Trimming shortened V by 6 bases and J by 4 bases, and 12 bases separated the two germline ends. The CDR3 sequence: CASRRSGSTEAFF. In DNA, the CDR3 is TGTGCCAGCAGGAGGTCAGGGAGCACTGAAGCTTTCTTT.

This chain joins TRBV4-2 and TRBJ2-5; D may be TRBD1 (5 bases). The V and J ends lost 2 bases and 2 bases respectively, with 15 bases between them. This CDR3 spans 16 amino acids. Germline CDR1 and CDR2: LGHNA and YNFKEQ. CDR3 in amino acids: CASSQLGQTVQETQYF. The CDR3 bases are TGTGCCAGCAGCCAACTCGGACAAACGGTACAAGAGACCCAGTACTTC.

The rearrangement uses TRBV28 and TRBJ2-1; D may be TRBD2 (5 bases). Germline lookup yields CDR1 MDHEN and CDR2 SYDVKM. The V and J ends lost 3 bases and 2 bases respectively, with 11 bases between them. This CDR3 has 15 amino acids. The CDR3 DNA sequence: TGTGCCAGCAGTTTTGGTGGGAGTACCTACAATGAGCAGTTCTTC. Its translation: CASSFGGSTYNEQFF. The full variable domain, in which reference TRBV28 and TRBJ2-1 provide the parts outside the CDR3, is DVKVTQSSRYLVKRTGEKVFLECVQDMDHENMFWYRQDPGLGLRLIYFSYDVKMKEKGDIPEGYSVSREKKERFSLILESASTNQTSMYLCASSFGGSTYNEQFFGPGTRLTVL.

The chain employs TRBV9 and TRBJ2-3; 8 nucleotides align to TRBD1. The CDR3 extends over 14 amino acids. The germline V gene encodes CDR1 SGDLS and CDR2 YYNGEE. V dropped 3 bases and J dropped 7; count of bases not matched to a gene: 7. This CDR3 is CASSAGTGDYTQYF. The CDR3 region has the DNA TGTGCCAGCAGCGCGGGGACAGGTGATTATACGCAGTATTTT.

CDR3 sequence (DNA): TGTGCCAGCAGCTTACTAGCGGGAACTTCCTACAATGAGCAGTTCTTC. Its translation is CASSLLAGTSYNEQFF. The V and J genes are TRBV7-9 and TRBJ2-1; 9 bases map to TRBD2. Germline V lookup: CDR1 SEHNR, CDR2 FQNEAQ (reference sequence). The V gene end was trimmed by 2 bases and the J gene end by 1 base; junction bases not matched to a gene: 3. The CDR3 spans 16 residues.

The chain is built from TRBV5-1 and TRBJ2-3; no firm D call. The germline V gene encodes CDR1 SGHRS and CDR2 YFSETQ. The ends were cut back, 0 bases at V and 0 bases at J, with 8 bases in the middle. This CDR3 spans 15 amino acids. This CDR3 is CASSLDISSTDTQYF. CDR3 DNA sequence: TGCGCCAGCAGCTTGGATATCTCTAGCACAGATACGCAGTATTTT.

The gene calls are TRBV11-2 and TRBJ1-2; D unclear. This CDR3 has 12 residues. V was pared by 1 base and J by 8 bases, with 8 bases between. The V gene's germline CDR1 is SGHAT and CDR2 FQNNGV. The CDR3 sequence is CASSLGTAGYTF. The CDR3 DNA sequence: TGTGCCAGCAGCTTAGGGACTGCGGGCTACACCTTC.

DNA of the CDR3: TGTGCCAGCTCACTATTTAGATGGGAGGCGGACACTGAAGCTTTCTTT. Its translation is CASSLFRWEADTEAFF. The chain couples TRBV18 to TRBJ1-1; D remains unclear. Germline CDR1 reads KGHSH; CDR2 reads LQKENI. Deletions cut 4 bases from V and 3 bases from J, with 18 bases between. This CDR3 region has 16 residues.

The V gene is TRBV3-1 (or the pseudogene TRBV3-2), the J gene TRBJ1-1; TRBD1 is a possible D gene (6 bases). The V end was cut by 6 bases, the J end by 3 bases, with 14 bases between. Germline assignment: CDR1 LGHDT and CDR2 YNNKEL (reference sequence). This CDR3 contains 14 residues. DNA of the CDR3: TGTGCCAGCAGAAAAAGGGGGGGCGACACTGAAGCTTTCTTT. Translated: CASRKRGGDTEAFF.